One sample yielded the 7 T cell receptor beta chains listed below, sequenced in a study of cytomegalovirus exposure and HLA in healthy donors. Clones were sequenced by immunoSEQ multiplex PCR, and TCRdb holds only the in-frame ones, with some missing. The sample lists roughly 76,000 clones, about 93% occurring once. The specimen was PBMCs. All receptors come from a man younger than 35 in good health and CMV-seropositive.

The rearrangement joins TRBV28 to TRBJ2-7; the match to TRBD1 covers 7 bases. This CDR3 is built from 14 residues. Trimming cost V 7 bases and J 3 bases; bases outside gene matches: 9. Germline V lookup: CDR1 MDHEN, CDR2 SYDVKM. The CDR3 sequence is CASTPKGANYEQYF. The CDR3 DNA follows: TGTGCCAGCACCCCCAAGGGGGCTAACTACGAGCAGTACTTC.

The chain couples TRBV2 to TRBJ2-3; the match to TRBD2 covers 7 bases. CDR3 length: 16 amino acids. J lost 0 bases, V lost 7 bases, and 10 bases had no gene match. The germline V gene has CDR1 SNHLY and CDR2 FYNNEI. The CDR3: CASNPRLARSTDTQYF. The CDR3 region has the DNA TGTGCCAGCAACCCGAGACTAGCTCGTAGCACAGATACGCAGTATTTT.

The chain couples TRBV11-3 to TRBJ2-7, with 8 bases lining up with TRBD2. Germline lookup yields CDR1 SGHNT and CDR2 YENEEA. The V segment lost 5 bases and the J segment 4 bases; nucleotides outside the gene matches: 10. The CDR3 totals 15 residues. The CDR3 here is CASSPRRAGAYEQYF. CDR3 DNA: TGTGCCAGCAGCCCCCGTAGAGCGGGAGCTTACGAGCAGTACTTC.

This clone came up once. The chain recombines TRBV30 with TRBJ2-2, with TRBD2 as a possible D gene (5 bases). The V end was cut by 6 bases, the J end by 3 bases, with 17 bases between. The CDR3 contains 15 residues. Germline values: CDR1 GTSNPN, CDR2 SVGIG (reference sequence). DNA of the CDR3: TGTGCCTGTCCGGCTGGGAGTCTTGACACCGGGGAGCTGTTTTTT. It is translated as CACPAGSLDTGELFF.

This chain links TRBV30 with TRBJ2-3; D unresolved. The ends were cut back, 1 base at V and 0 bases at J, with 17 bases in the middle. This CDR3 region has 17 residues. Germline V gene lookup returns CDR1 GTSNPN and CDR2 SVGIG (reference sequence). The CDR3 DNA follows: TGTGCCTGGAGTGCAACCGGGTTGGAAACTAGCACAGATACGCAGTATTTT. This gives the protein CAWSATGLETSTDTQYF.

The V call is TRBV28, the J call TRBJ2-5, with TRBD1 matching 9 bases. This CDR3 region has 14 residues. J gave up 5 bases and V 10 bases, and 11 bases lay outside the gene matches. The germline CDR1 and CDR2 sequences are MDHEN and SYDVKM. The CDR3 loop reads CATETGGAGETQYF. For the CDR3, the DNA is TGTGCCACCGAAACAGGGGGCGCCGGGGAGACCCAGTACTTC.

The chain is built from TRBV5-8 and TRBJ1-3; tentative D call: TRBD1 (5 bases). CDR1 and CDR2 from the germline V gene are SGHTS and YDEGEE. The CDR3 length is 14 residues. With 3 bases removed from V and 3 bases from J, the gap between germline ends came to 10 bases. CDR3 protein: CASSSRQGGNTIYF. CDR3 bases: TGTGCCAGCAGCTCGCGTCAGGGTGGAAACACCATATATTTT.